This TCR beta chain was observed in a study of T cells in Graves' hyperthyroidism and ophthalmopathy. Study results and limitations: Ophthalmopathy was separated from stable hyperthyroidism by a 13 V-J model.

The CDR3 consists of 9 residues. Germline-derived CDR1 and CDR2 are MNHEY and SVGAGI. Concerning this clonotype itself: The antigen remains undetermined. The junction does not match germline at one end; this may be a read error.

There were TCR beta CDR3 regions amplified from RNA transcripts. Carried out on the TCR CDR3, a first-round RT-PCR used the HTBI primer set. TCRdb used MiXCR to reprocess the multiplex PCR reads, holding one entry per CDR3 protein. The sample holds more than 500,000 distinct CDR3 sequences; about half are singletons and the top ten take roughly 19%. V gene TRBV6-5 combines with J gene TRBJ1-4; TRBD1 might be the D (5 bases). Sequenced input: peripheral blood or thyroid tissue (not recorded which). The sequence derives from an adult woman with Graves' disease, either hyperthyroidism or ophthalmopathy (not recorded which). CDR3 in amino acids: CASDGTPGF. CDR3 coding DNA: TGTGCCAGCGACGGGACGCCAGGTTTT.